The TCR beta chain described here comes from a study of blood T cell repertoires in COVID-19. This CDR3 has 14 residues. J lost 6 bases, V lost 3 bases, and 5 bases had no gene match. The germline gives CDR1 DFQATT, CDR2 SNEGSKA (reference sequence). Assay: immunoSEQ multiplex PCR; the TCRdb copy retains only in-frame clones and omits some. Seen here are just over 350,000 clones, roughly 90% observed once, and the top ten hold just over 7%. The sequence was obtained from a woman aged 60 to 75 with COVID-19, enrolled during active disease. The J gene is TRBJ2-7, the V gene TRBV20-1; TRBD2 matches 13 bases. Material: peripheral blood. The chain's CDR3 is CSASTSGGAIEQYF. DNA for the CDR3: TGCAGTGCTAGTACTAGCGGGGGGGCTATCGAGCAGTACTTC.